This TCR beta chain was found in a study of response to subunit inactivated influenza vaccine. General observations from the study: Each seasonal flu vaccination may recruit only limited new T cells, authors suggested.

The V end was cut by 0 bases, the J end by 6 bases, with 16 bases between. The CDR3 runs to 16 residues. CDR1 and CDR2 (germline): LNHNV, YYDKDF (reference sequence). Via MiXCR, TCRdb re-called the RT-PCR reads, giving one row per CDR3 protein. This table holds about 780,000 distinct CDR3 sequences, around a sixth found once. Of note for this clonotype: Its antigen is unknown.

Sequenced material: PBMCs from blood, taken about 5 days after vaccination. This chain uses TRBV15 with TRBJ2-3; no firm D call. The sequence was obtained from a middle-aged man who received an inactivated influenza vaccine. CDR3 region: CATSREGRLGSDTQYF. CDR3 DNA: TGTGCCACCAGCAGAGAAGGTCGACTGGGAAGCGATACGCAGTATTTT.